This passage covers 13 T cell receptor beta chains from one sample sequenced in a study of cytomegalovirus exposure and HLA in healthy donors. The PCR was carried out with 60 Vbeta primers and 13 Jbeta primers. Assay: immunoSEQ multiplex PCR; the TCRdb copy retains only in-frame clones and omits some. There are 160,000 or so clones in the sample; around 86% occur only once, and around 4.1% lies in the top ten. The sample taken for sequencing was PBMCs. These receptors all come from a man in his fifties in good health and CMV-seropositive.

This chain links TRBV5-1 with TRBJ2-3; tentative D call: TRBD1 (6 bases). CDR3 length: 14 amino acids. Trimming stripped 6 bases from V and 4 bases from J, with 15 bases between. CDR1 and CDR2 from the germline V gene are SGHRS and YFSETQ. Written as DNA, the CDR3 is TGCGCCAGCAACTTATTGCAGGGGCCAGATACGCAGTATTTT. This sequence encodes CASNLLQGPDTQYF.

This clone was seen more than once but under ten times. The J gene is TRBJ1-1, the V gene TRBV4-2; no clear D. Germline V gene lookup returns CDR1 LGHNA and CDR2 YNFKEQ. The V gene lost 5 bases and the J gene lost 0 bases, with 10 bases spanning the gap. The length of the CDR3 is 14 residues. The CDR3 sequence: CASSITAMNTEAFF. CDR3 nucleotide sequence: TGTGCCAGCAGCATAACAGCTATGAACACTGAAGCTTTCTTT.

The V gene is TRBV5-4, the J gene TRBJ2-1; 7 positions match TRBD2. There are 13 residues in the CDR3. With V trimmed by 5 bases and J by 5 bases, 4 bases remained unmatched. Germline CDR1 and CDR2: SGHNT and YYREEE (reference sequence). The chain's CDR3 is CASRQAGNNEQFF. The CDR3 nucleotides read TGTGCCAGCAGGCAAGCGGGGAACAATGAGCAGTTCTTC.

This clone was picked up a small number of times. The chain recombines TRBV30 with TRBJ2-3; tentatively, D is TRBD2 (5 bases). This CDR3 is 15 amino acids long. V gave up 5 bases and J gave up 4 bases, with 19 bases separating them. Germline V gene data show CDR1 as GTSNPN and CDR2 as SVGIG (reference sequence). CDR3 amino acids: CAWDRLARASDTQYF. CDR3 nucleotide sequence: TGTGCCTGGGACCGCTTAGCGAGGGCCTCAGATACGCAGTATTTT.

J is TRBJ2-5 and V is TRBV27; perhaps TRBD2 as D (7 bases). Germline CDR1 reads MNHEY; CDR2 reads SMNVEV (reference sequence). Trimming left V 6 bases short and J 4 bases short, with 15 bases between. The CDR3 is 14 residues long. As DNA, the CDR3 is TGTGCCAGCAGCCCCTCGGGGGGCAGAGAGACCCAGTACTTC. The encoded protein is CASSPSGGRETQYF.

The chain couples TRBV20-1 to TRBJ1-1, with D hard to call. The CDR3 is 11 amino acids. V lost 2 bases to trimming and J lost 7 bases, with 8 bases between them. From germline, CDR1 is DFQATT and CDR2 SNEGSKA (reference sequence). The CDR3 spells CSARPVLEAFF. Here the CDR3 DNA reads TGCAGTGCTAGACCAGTGCTTGAAGCTTTCTTT.

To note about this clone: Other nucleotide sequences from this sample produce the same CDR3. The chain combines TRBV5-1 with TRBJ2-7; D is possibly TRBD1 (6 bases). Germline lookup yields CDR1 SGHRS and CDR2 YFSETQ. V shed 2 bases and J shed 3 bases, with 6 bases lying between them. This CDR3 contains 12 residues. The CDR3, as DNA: TGCGCCAGCAGCTTACAGGGCTACGAGCAGTACTTC. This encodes CASSLQGYEQYF.

The CDR3 bases are TGTGCCAGCAGCGCGCTGACTAGCGCGAGCGGGGAGCTGTTTTTT. This encodes CASSALTSASGELFF. V is TRBV4-2 and J is TRBJ2-2, with 8 bases aligning to TRBD2. Germline trimming cut 5 bases from V and 7 bases from J; bases unmatched to any gene: 9. CDR3 length: 15 amino acids. CDR1 and CDR2 (germline): LGHNA, YNFKEQ.

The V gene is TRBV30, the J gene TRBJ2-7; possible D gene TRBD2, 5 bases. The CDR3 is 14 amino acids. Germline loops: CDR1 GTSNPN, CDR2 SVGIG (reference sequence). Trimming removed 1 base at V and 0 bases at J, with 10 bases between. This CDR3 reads CAWSAGINSYEQYF. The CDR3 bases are TGTGCCTGGAGTGCCGGGATAAACTCCTACGAGCAGTACTTC.

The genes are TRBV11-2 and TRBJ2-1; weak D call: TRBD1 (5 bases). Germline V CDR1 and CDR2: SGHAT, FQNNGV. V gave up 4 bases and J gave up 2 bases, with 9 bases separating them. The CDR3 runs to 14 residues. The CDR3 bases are TGTGCCAGCAGCTGGATGACAGCCTACAATGAGCAGTTCTTC. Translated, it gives CASSWMTAYNEQFF.

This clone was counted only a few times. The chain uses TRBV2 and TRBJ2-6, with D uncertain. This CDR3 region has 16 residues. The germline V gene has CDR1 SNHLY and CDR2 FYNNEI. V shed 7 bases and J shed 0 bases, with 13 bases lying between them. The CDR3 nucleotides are TGTGCCAGCACCGCCGCTACCCGCTCTGGGGCCAACGTCCTGACTTTC. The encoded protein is CASTAATRSGANVLTF.

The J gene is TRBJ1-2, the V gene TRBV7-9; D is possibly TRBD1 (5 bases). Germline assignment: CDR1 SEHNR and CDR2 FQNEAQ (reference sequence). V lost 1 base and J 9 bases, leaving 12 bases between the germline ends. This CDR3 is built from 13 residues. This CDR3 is CASSLGWQGRYTF. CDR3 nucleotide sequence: TGTGCCAGCAGCTTAGGCTGGCAGGGCCGCTACACCTTC.

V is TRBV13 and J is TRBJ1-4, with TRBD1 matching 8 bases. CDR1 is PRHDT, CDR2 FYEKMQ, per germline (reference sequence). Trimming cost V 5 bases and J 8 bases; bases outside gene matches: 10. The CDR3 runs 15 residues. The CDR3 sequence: CASSASDREGEKLFF. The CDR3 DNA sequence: TGTGCCAGCAGCGCTTCGGACAGGGAGGGCGAAAAACTGTTTTTT. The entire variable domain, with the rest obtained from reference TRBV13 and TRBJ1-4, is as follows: AAGVIQSPRHLIKEKRETATLKCYPIPRHDTVYWYQQGPGQDPQFLISFYEKMQSDKGSIPDRFSAQQFSDYHSELNMSSLELGDSALYFCASSASDREGEKLFFGSGTQLSVL.